The source of this T cell receptor beta chain is a study of blood T cell repertoires in COVID-19. At the level of the study: The study drew acute and convalescent COVID-19 samples from the United States, Italy and Spain. T cells, B-cell-depleted T cells, or PBMCs supplied cDNA or gDNA.

Source study methods: Amplification of reference gene primers provided the estimated nucleated cell counts. The protocol was immunoSEQ multiplex PCR, while the TCRdb copy is restricted to in-frame clones and leaves out a portion. V and J calls and clone size follow that table, whereas D and trimming were derived from the DNA. The sample has 150,000 to 200,000 clones, approximately 86% seen once. This receptor was taken from a woman aged 80 or older in a cohort sampled during active or convalescent COVID-19. What was sequenced was peripheral blood.

Here the CDR3 DNA reads TGTGCCAGCAGCTTTCCCGACAGGGATGAGCAGTTCTTC. It encodes CASSFPDRDEQFF. This rearrangement joins TRBV13 to TRBJ2-1, with 7 bases matching TRBD1. The CDR3 loop spans 13 amino acids. Germline V gene sequence: CDR1 PRHDT, CDR2 FYEKMQ (reference sequence). Losses at the gene ends were 3 bases for V and 8 bases for J; bases not matched to a gene: 4.